This TCR beta chain emerged from a study of control samples from healthy donors and cancer patients. This CDR3 is 15 amino acids long. Germline V CDR1 and CDR2: DFQATT, SNEGSKA (reference sequence). V shed 6 bases, J shed 6 bases, and the junction held 11 bases outside the gene matches. Only in-frame clones appear in the TCRdb table, and some are missing; sequencing was by immunoSEQ multiplex PCR. The data show about 150,000 clones, approximately 96% seen once. V gene TRBV20-1 combines with J gene TRBJ1-6, with 7 positions matching TRBD1. This sequence originates from a man aged 35-49 years in good health. Sequenced material: blood. The CDR3 here is CSASRQGGGNSPLHF. The CDR3 DNA is TGCAGTGCCAGTAGACAGGGTGGTGGTAATTCACCCCTCCACTTT.